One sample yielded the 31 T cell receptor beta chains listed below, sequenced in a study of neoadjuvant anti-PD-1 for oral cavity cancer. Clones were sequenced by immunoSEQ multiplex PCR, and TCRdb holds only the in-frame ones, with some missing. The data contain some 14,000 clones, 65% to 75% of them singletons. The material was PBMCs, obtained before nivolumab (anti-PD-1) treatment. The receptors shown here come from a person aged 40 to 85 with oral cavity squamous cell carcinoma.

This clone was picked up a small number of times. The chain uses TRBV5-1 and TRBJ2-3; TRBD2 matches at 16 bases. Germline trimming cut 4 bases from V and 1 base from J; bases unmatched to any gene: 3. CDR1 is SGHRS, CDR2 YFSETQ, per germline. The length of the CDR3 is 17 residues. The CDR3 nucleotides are TGCGCCAGCAGCCGCGGGACTAGCGGGGGGGGCACAGATACGCAGTATTTT. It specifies CASSRGTSGGGTDTQYF.

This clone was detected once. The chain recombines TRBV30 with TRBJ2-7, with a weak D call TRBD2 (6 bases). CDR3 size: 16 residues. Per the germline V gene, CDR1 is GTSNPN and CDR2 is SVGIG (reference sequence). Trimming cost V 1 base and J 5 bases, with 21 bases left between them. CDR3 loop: CAWSAYSQLRGNEQYF. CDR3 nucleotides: TGTGCCTGGAGTGCATATTCACAGCTCCGGGGGAACGAGCAGTACTTC.

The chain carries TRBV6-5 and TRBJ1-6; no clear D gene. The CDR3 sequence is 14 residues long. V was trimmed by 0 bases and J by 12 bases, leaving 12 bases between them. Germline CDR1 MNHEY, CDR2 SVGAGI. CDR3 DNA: TGTGCCAGCAGTTACTCTCCGGCCGCGAGACCCCTCCACTTT. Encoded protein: CASSYSPAARPLHF.

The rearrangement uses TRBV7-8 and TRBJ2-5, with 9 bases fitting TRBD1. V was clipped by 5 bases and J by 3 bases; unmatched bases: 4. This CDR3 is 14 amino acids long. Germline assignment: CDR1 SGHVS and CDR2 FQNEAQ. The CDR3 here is CASSRGTGKETQYF. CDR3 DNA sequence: TGTGCCAGCAGCCGAGGGACAGGGAAAGAGACCCAGTACTTC.

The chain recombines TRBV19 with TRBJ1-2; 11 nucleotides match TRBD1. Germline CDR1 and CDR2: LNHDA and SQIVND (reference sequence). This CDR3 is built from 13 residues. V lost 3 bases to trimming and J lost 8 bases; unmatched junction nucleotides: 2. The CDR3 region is CASSMGQGEGYTF. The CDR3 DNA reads TGTGCCAGTAGTATGGGACAGGGGGAAGGCTACACCTTC. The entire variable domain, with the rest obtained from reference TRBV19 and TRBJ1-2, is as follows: DGGITQSPKYLFRKEGQNVTLSCEQNLNHDAMYWYRQDPGQGLRLIYYSQIVNDFQKGDIAEGYSVSREKKESFPLTVTSAQKNPTAFYLCASSMGQGEGYTFGSGTRLTVV.

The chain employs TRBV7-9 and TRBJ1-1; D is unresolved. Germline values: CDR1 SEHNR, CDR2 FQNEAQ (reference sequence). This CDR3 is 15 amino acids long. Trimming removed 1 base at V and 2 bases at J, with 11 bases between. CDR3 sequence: CASSLVGSANTEAFF. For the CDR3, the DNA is TGTGCCAGCAGCTTAGTAGGGTCAGCTAACACTGAAGCTTTCTTT.

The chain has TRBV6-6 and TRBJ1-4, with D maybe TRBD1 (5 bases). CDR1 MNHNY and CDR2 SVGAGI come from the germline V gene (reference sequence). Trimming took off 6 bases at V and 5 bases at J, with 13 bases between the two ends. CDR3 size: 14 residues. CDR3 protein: CASRQALRNEKLFF. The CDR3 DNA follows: TGTGCCAGCAGACAGGCCCTGAGGAATGAAAAACTGTTTTTT.

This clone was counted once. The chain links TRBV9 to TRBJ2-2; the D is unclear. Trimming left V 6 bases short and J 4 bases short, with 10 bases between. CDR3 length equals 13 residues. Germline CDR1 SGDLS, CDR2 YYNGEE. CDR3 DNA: TGTGCCAGCACGGCGTACGTCACCGGGGAGCTGTTTTTT. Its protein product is CASTAYVTGELFF.

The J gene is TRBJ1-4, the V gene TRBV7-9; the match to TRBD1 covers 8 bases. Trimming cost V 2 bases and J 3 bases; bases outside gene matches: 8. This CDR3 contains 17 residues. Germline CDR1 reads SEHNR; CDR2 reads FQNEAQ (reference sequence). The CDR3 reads CASSLTGGLLANEKLFF. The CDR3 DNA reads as TGTGCCAGCAGCTTAACAGGGGGACTTCTGGCTAATGAAAAACTGTTTTTT.

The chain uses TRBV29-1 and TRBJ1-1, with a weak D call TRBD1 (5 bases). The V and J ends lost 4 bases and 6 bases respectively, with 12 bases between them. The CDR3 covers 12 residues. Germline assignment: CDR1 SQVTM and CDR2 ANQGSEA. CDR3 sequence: CSVADSGAEAFF. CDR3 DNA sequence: TGCAGCGTTGCTGACAGTGGGGCTGAAGCTTTCTTT.

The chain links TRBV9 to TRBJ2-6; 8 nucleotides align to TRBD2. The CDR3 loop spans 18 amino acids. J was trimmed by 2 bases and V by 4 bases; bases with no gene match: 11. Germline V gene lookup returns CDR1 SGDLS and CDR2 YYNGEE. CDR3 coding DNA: TGTGCCAGCAGCCCCTCCCCCGGGGGGGGAACTGGGGCCAACGTCCTGACTTTC. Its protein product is CASSPSPGGGTGANVLTF.

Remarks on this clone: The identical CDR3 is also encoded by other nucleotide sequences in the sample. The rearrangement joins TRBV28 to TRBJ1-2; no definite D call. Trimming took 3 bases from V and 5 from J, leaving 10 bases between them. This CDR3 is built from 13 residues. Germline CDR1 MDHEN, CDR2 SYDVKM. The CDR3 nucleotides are TGTGCCAGCAGTTTGGGCGGAAGTTATGGCTACACCTTC. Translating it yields CASSLGGSYGYTF.

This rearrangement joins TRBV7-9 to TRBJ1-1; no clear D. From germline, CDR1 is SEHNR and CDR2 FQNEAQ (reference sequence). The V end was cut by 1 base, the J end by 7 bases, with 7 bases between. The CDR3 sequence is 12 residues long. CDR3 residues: CASSLEYGEAFF. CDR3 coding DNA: TGTGCCAGCAGCTTAGAATACGGTGAAGCTTTCTTT. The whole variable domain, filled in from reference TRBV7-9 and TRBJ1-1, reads DTGVSQNPRHKITKRGQNVTFRCDPISEHNRLYWYRQTLGQGPEFLTYFQNEAQLEKSRLLSDRFSAERPKGSFSTLEIQRTEQGDSAMYLCASSLEYGEAFFGQGTRLTVV.

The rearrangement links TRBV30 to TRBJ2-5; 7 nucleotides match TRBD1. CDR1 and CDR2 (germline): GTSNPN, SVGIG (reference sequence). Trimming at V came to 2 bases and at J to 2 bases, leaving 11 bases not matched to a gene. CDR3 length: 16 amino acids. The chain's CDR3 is CAWSFRDSKTQETQYF. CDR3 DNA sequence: TGTGCCTGGAGTTTCCGGGACAGTAAAACTCAAGAGACCCAGTACTTC.

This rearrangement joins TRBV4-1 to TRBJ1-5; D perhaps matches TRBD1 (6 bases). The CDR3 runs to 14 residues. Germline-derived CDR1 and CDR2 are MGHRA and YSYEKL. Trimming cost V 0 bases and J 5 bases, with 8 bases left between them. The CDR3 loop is CASSQEQGDQPQHF. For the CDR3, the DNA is TGCGCCAGCAGCCAAGAACAGGGTGATCAGCCCCAGCATTTT.

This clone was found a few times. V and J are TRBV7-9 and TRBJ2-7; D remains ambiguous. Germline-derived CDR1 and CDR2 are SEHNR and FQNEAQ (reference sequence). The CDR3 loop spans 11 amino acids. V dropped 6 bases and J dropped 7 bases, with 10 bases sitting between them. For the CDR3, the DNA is TGTGCCAGCAGGGGGTCCCTTGAGCAGTACTTC. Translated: CASRGSLEQYF.

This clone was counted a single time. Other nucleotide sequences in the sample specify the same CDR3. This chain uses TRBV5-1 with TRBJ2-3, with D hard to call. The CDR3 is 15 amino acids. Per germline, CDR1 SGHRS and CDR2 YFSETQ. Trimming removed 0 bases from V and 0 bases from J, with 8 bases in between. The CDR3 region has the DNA TGCGCCAGCAGCTTGGACAGTTCTAGCACAGATACGCAGTATTTT. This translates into CASSLDSSSTDTQYF.

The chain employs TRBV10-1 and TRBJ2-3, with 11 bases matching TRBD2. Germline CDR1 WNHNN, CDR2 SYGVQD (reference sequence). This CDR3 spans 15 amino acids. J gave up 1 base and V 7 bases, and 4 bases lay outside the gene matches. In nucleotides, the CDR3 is TGCGCCAGCAAGAGGGGACTAGCGGGCACAGATACGCAGTATTTT. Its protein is CASKRGLAGTDTQYF.

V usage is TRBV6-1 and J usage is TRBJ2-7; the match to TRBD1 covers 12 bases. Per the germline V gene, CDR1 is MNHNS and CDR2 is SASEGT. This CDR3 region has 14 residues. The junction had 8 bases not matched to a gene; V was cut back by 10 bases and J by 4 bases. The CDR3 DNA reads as TGTGCCATGCAGAGGGACAGGGGGCAATACGAGCAGTACTTC. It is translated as CAMQRDRGQYEQYF.

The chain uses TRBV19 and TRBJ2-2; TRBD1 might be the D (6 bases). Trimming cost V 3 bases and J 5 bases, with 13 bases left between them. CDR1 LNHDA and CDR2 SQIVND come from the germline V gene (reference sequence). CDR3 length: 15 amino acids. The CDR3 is CASSMSRTATGELFF. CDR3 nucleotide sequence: TGTGCCAGTAGTATGAGCAGGACAGCGACCGGGGAGCTGTTTTTT.

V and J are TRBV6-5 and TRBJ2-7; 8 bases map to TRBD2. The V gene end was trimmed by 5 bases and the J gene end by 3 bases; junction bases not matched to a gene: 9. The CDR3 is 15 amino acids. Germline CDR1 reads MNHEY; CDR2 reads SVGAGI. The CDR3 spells CASSPAGGVRYEQYF. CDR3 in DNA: TGTGCCAGCAGTCCGGCGGGGGGTGTCCGCTACGAGCAGTACTTC.

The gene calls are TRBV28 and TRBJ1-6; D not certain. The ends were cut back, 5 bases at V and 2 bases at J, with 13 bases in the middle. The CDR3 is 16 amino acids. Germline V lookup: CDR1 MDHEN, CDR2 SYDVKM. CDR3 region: CASSLGRETYNSPLHF. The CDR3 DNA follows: TGTGCCAGCAGTCTCGGTCGCGAGACCTATAATTCACCCCTCCACTTT.

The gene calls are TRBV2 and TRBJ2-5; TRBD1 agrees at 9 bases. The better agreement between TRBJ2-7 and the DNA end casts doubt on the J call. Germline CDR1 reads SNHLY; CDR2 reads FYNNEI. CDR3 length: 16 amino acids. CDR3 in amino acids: CASSEIRGTGRYEQYF. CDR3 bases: TGTGCCAGCAGTGAAATTAGAGGGACAGGGCGTTACGAGCAGTACTTC.

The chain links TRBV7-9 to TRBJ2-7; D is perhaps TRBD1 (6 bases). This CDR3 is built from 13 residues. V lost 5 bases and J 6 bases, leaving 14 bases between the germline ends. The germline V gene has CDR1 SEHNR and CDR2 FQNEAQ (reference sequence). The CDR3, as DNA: TGTGCCAGCAGCCACAGGGTTTCGCGCGAGCAGTACTTC. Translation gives CASSHRVSREQYF.

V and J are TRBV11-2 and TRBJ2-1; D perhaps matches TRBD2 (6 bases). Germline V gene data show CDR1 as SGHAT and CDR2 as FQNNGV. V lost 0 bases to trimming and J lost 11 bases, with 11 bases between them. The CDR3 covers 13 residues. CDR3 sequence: CASSLDLAGQQFF. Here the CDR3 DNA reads TGTGCCAGCAGCTTAGATCTCGCGGGGCAGCAGTTCTTC.

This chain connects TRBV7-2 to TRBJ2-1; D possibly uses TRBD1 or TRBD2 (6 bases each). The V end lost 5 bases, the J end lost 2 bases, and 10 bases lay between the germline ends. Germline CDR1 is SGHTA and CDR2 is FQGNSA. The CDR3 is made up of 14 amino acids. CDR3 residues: CASSLGGTYNEQFF. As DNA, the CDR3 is TGTGCCAGCAGCCTAGGGGGGACCTACAATGAGCAGTTCTTC.

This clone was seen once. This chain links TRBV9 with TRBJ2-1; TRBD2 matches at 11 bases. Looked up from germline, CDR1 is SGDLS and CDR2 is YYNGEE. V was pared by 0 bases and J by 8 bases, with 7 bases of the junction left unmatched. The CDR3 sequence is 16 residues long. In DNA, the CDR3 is TGTGCCAGCAGCGTAGCGGTAGCGGGGGGGTCGGATGAGCAGTTCTTC. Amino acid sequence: CASSVAVAGGSDEQFF.

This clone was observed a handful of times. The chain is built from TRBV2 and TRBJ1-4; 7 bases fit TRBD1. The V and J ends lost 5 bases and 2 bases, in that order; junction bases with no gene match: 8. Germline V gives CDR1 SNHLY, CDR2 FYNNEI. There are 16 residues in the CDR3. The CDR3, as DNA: TGTGCCAGCAGTAGGGGGCGGCTGGGGACTAATGAAAAACTGTTTTTT. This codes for CASSRGRLGTNEKLFF.

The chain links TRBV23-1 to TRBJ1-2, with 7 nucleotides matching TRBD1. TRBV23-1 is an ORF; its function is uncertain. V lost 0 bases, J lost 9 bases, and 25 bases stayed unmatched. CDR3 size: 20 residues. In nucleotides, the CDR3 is TGCGCCAGCAGTCAATCGTTCAGAAACGTCAGTGCAGGGGGAAGTATTTGCTACACCTTC. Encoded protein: CASSQSFRNVSAGGSICYTF.

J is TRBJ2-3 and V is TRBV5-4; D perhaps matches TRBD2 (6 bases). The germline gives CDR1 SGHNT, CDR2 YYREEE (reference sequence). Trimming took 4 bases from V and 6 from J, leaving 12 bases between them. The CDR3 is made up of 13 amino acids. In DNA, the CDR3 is TGTGCCAGCAGCACCGGGACTTCCGATACGCAGTATTTT. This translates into CASSTGTSDTQYF.

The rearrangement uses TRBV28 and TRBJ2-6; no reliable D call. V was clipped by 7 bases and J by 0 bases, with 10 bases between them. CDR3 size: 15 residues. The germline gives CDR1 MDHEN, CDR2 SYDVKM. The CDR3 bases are TGTGCCAGCACCGTCCGCCTCTCTGGGGCCAACGTCCTGACTTTC. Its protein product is CASTVRLSGANVLTF.